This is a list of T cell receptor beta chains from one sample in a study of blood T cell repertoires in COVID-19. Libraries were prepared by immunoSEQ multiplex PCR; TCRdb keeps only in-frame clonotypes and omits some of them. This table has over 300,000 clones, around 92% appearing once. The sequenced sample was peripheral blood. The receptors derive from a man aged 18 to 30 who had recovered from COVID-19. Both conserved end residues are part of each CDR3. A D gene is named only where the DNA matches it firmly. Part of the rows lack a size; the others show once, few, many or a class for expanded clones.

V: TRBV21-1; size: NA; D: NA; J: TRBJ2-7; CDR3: CASSPPSGASGYYEQYF; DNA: TGTGCCAGCAGCCCGCCCTCTGGGGCTAGCGGGTACTACGAGCAGTACTTC
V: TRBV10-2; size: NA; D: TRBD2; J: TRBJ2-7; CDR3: CASSGLAGASYEQYF; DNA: TGCGCCAGCAGTGGACTAGCGGGGGCCTCCTACGAGCAGTACTTC
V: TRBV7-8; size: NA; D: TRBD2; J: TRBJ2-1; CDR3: CASSLRLAGYNEQFF; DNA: TGTGCCAGCAGCTTACGGCTAGCGGGCTACAATGAGCAGTTCTTC
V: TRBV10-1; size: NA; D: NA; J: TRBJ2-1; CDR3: CASSDSAYNEQFF; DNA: TGCGCCAGCAGTGATAGCGCCTACAATGAGCAGTTCTTC
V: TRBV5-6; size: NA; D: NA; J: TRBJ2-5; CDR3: CASSPGQLETQYF; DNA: TGTGCCAGCAGCCCCGGACAGTTAGAGACCCAGTACTTC
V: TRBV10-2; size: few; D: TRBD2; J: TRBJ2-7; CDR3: CASSDPGLPSYEQYF; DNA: TGCGCCAGCAGTGACCCGGGACTACCATCCTACGAGCAGTACTTC
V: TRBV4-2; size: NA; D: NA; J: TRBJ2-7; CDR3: CASSQDLAPYEQYF; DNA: TGTGCCAGCAGCCAAGATTTGGCTCCCTACGAGCAGTACTTC
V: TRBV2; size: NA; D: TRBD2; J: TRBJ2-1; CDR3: CASSPAGKQFF; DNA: TGTGCCAGCAGTCCAGCGGGGAAGCAGTTCTTC
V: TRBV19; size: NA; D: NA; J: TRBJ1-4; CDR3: CASSPGQGYNEKLFF; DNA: TGTGCCAGTAGCCCTGGACAAGGGTATAATGAAAAACTGTTTTTT
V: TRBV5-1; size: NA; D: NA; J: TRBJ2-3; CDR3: CASSLSGGTDTQYF; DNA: TGCGCCAGCAGCTTGTCAGGGGGCACAGATACGCAGTATTTT
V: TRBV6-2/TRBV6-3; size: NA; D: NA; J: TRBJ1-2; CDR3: CASSYTGVGYTF; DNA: TGTGCCAGCAGTTACACAGGAGTTGGCTACACCTTC
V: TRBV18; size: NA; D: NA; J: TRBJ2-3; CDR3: CASSPPINQGRNTDTQYF; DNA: TGTGCCAGCTCACCACCCATTAACCAGGGAAGGAACACAGATACGCAGTATTTT
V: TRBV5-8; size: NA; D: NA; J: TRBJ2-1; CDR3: CASSSGSQGEQFF; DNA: TGTGCCAGCAGCTCCGGGTCCCAGGGTGAGCAGTTCTTC
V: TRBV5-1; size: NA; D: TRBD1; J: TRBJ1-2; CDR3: CASRFRDRHYGYTF; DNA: TGCGCCAGCAGATTCCGGGACAGGCACTATGGCTACACCTTC
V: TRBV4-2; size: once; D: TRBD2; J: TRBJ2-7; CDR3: CASSQSRNLAGVYYEQYF; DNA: TGTGCCAGCAGCCAGAGTCGGAACCTAGCGGGAGTATATTACGAGCAGTACTTC
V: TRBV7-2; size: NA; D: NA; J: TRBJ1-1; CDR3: CASSLSYTVQDTEAFF; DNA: TGTGCCAGCAGCTTATCGTATACAGTACAAGACACTGAAGCTTTCTTT
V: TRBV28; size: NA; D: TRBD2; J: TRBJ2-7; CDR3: CASSLASGNEQYF; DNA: TGTGCCAGCAGTTTAGCTAGCGGGAACGAGCAGTACTTC
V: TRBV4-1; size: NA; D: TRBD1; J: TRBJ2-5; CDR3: CASSRPQGAQETQYF; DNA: TGCGCCAGCAGCCGACCACAGGGGGCCCAAGAGACCCAGTACTTC